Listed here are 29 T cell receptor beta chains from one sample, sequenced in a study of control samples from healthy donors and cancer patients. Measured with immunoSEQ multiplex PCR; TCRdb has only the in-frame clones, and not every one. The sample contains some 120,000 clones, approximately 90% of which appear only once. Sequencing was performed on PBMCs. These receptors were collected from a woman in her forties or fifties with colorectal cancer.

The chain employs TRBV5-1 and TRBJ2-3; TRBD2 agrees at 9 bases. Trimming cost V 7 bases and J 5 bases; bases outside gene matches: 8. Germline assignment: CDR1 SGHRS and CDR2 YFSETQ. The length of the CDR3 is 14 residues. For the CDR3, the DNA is TGCGCCAGCGCGGCGGGAGGGGGCCAAGATACGCAGTATTTT. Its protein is CASAAGGGQDTQYF.

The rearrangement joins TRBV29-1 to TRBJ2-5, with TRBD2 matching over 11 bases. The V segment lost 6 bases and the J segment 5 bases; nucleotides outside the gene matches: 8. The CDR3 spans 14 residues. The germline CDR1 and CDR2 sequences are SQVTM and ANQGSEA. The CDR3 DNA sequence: TGCAGCGTCGGTATAGCGGGAGGGCCCGAGACCCAGTACTTC. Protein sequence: CSVGIAGGPETQYF.

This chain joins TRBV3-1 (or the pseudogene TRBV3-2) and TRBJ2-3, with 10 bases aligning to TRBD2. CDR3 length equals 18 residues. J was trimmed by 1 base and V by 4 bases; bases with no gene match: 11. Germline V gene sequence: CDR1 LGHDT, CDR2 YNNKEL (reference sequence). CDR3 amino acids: CASSPTPPGLAGTDTQYF. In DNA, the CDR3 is TGTGCCAGCAGCCCAACACCCCCCGGACTAGCGGGCACAGATACGCAGTATTTT.

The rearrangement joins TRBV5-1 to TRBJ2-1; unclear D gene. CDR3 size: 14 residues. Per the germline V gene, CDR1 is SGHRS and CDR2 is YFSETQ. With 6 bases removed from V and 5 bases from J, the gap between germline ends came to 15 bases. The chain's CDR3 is CASMSSGGNNEQFF. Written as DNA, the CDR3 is TGCGCCAGCATGAGTTCTGGCGGTAACAATGAGCAGTTCTTC.

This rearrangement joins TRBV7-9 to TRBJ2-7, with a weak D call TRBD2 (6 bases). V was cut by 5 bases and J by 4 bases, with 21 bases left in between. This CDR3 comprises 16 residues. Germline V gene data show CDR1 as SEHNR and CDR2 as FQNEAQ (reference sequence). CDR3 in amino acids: CASSHQRGGAHYEQYF. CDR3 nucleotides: TGTGCCAGCAGCCATCAGAGGGGCGGGGCTCATTACGAGCAGTACTTC.

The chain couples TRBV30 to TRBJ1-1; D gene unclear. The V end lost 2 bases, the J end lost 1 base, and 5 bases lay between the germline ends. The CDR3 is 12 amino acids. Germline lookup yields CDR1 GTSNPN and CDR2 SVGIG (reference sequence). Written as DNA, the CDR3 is TGTGCCTGGAGTTTCGGGAACACTGAAGCTTTCTTT. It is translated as CAWSFGNTEAFF.

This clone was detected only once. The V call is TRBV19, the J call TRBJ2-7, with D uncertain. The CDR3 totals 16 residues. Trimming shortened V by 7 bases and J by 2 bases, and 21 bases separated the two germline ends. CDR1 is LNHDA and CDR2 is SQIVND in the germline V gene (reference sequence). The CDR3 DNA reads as TGTGCCAGTACCGCCGGGCCAGCCCCTGGCCCCTACGAGCAGTACTTC. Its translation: CASTAGPAPGPYEQYF.

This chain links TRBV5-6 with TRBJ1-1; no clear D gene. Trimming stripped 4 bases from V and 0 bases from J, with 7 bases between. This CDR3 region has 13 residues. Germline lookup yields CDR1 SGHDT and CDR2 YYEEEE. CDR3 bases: TGTGCCAGCAGCGGAGACATGAACACTGAAGCTTTCTTT. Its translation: CASSGDMNTEAFF. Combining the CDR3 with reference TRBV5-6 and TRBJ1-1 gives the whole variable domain DAGVTQSPTHLIKTRGQQVTLRCSPKSGHDTVSWYQQALGQGPQFIFQYYEEEERQRGNFPDRFSGHQFPNYSSELNVNALLLGDSALYLCASSGDMNTEAFFGQGTRLTVV.

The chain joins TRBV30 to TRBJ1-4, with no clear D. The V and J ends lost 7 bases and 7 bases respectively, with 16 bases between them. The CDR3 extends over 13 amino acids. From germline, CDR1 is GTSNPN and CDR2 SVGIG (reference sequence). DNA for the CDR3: TGTGCCTCCCCAGGCGGCTCGGCTGAAAAACTGTTTTTT. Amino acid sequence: CASPGGSAEKLFF.

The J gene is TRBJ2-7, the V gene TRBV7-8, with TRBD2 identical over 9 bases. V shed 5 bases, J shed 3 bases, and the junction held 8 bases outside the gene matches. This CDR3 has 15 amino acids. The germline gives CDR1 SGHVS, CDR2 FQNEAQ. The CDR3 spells CASSPRRTSVYEQYF. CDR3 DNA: TGTGCCAGCAGCCCACGACGGACTAGCGTCTACGAGCAGTACTTC.

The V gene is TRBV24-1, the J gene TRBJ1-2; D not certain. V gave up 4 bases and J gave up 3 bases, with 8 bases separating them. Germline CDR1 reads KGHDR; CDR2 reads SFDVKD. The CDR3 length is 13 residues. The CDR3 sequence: CATSEGLHYGYTF. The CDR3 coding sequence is TGTGCCACCAGTGAGGGATTGCACTATGGCTACACCTTC.

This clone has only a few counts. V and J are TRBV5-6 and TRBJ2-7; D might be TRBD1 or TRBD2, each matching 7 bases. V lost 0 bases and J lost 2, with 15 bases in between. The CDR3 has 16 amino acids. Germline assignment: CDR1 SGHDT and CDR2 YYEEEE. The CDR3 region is CASSLDSQGGTYEQYF. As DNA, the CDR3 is TGTGCCAGCAGCTTGGACTCGCAGGGGGGGACCTACGAGCAGTACTTC.

CDR3 sequence reads: CASSDSNASPLYGYTF. The CDR3 DNA is TGTGCCAGCAGCGACTCGAACGCTTCGCCCCTCTATGGCTACACCTTC. The chain links TRBV9 to TRBJ1-2; D is unresolved. V was shortened by 3 bases and J by 4 bases, with 19 bases between the two germline ends. This CDR3 spans 16 amino acids. Germline V lookup: CDR1 SGDLS, CDR2 YYNGEE.

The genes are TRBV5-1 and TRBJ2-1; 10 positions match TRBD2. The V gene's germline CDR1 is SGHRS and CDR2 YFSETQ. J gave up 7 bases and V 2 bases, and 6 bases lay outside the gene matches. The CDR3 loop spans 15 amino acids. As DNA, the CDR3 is TGCGCCAGCAGCTTCAGCGGGAGGGCGGGTAATGAGCAGTTCTTC. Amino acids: CASSFSGRAGNEQFF. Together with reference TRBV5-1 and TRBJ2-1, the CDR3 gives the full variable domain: KAGVTQTPRYLIKTRGQQVTLSCSPISGHRSVSWYQQTPGQGLQFLFEYFSETQRNKGNFPGRFSGRQFSNSRSEMNVSTLELGDSALYLCASSFSGRAGNEQFFGPGTRLTVL.

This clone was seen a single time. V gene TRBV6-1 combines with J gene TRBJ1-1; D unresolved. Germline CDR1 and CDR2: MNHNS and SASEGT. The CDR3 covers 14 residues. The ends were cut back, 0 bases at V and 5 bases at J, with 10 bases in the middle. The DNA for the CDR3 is TGTGCCAGCAGTGAAGCGGGTGGGGAGACTGAAGCTTTCTTT. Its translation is CASSEAGGETEAFF.

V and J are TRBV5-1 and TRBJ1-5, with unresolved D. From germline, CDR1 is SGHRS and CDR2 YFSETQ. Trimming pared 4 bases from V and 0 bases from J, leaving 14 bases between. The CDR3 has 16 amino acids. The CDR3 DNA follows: TGCGCCAGCAGCCCCGGGGAGGCGGATAGCAATCAGCCCCAGCATTTT. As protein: CASSPGEADSNQPQHF. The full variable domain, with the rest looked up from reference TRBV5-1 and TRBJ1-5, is KAGVTQTPRYLIKTRGQQVTLSCSPISGHRSVSWYQQTPGQGLQFLFEYFSETQRNKGNFPGRFSGRQFSNSRSEMNVSTLELGDSALYLCASSPGEADSNQPQHFGDGTRLSIL.

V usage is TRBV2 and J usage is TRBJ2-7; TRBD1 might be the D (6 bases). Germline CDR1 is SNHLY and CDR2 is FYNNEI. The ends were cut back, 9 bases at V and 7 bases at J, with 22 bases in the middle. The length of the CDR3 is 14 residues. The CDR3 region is CASLISGARKEQYF. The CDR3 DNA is TGTGCCAGTCTCATTTCAGGGGCAAGGAAAGAGCAGTACTTC.

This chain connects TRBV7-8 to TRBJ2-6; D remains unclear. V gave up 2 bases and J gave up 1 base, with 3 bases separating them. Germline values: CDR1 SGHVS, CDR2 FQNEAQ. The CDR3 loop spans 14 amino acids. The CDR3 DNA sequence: TGTGCCAGCAGCTTACGGTCTGGGGCCAACGTCCTGACTTTC. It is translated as CASSLRSGANVLTF. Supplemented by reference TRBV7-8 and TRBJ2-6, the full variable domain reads GAGVSQSPRYKVAKRGQDVALRCDPISGHVSLFWYQQALGQGPEFLTYFQNEAQLDKSGLPSDRFFAERPEGSVSTLKIQRTQQEDSAVYLCASSLRSGANVLTFGAGSRLTVL.

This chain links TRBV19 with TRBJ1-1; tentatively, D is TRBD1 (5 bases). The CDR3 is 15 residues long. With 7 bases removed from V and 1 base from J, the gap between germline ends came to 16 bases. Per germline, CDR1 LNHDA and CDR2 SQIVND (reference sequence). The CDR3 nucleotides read TGTGCCAGTACCTCCACCGTGAGGGGGAACACTGAAGCTTTCTTT. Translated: CASTSTVRGNTEAFF. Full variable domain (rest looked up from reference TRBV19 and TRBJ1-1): DGGITQSPKYLFRKEGQNVTLSCEQNLNHDAMYWYRQDPGQGLRLIYYSQIVNDFQKGDIAEGYSVSREKKESFPLTVTSAQKNPTAFYLCASTSTVRGNTEAFFGQGTRLTVV.

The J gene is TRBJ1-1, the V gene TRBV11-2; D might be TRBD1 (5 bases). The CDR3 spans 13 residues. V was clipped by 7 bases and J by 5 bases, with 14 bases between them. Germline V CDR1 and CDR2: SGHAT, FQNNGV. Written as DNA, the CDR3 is TGTGCCAGCACCCTCGGGGGTCGGACTGAAGCTTTCTTT. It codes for CASTLGGRTEAFF.

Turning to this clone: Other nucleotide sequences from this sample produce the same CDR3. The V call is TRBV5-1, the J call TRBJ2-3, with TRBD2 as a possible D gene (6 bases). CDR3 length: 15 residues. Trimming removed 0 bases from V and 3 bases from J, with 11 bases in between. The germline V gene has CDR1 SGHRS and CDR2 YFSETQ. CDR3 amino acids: CASSLGTGGTDTQYF. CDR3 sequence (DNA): TGCGCCAGCAGCTTGGGGACTGGGGGGACAGATACGCAGTATTTT.

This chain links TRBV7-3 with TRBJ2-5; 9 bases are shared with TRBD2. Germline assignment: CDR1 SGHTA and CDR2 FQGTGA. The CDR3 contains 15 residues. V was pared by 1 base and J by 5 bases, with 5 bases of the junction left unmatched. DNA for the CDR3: TGTGCCAGCAGCTTAATGGCGGGGGGGCATGAGACCCAGTACTTC. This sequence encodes CASSLMAGGHETQYF.

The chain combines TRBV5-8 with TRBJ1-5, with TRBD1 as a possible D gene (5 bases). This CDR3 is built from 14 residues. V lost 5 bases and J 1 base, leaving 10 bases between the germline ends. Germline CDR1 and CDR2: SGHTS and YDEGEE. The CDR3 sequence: CASRGVGSNQPQHF. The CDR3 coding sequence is TGTGCCAGCAGGGGGGTAGGAAGCAATCAGCCCCAGCATTTT.

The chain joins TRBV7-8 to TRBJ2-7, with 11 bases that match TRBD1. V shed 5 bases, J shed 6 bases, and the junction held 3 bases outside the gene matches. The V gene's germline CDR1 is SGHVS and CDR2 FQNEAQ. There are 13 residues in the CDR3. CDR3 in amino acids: CASSPGTGGEQYF. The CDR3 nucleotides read TGTGCCAGCAGCCCCGGGACAGGGGGCGAGCAGTACTTC.

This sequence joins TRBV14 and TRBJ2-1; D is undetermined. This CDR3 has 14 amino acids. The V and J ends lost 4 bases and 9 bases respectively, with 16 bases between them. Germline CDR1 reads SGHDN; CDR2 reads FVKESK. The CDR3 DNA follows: TGTGCCAGCAGCCCGGACCTATACGGCGGTGAGCAGTTCTTC. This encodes CASSPDLYGGEQFF.

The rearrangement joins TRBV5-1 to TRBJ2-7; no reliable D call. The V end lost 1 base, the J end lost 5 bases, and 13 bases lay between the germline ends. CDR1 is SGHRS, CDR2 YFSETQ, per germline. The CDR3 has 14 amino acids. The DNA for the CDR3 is TGCGCCAGCAGCTTGCAAACAGCCAGCGACGAGCAGTACTTC. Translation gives CASSLQTASDEQYF. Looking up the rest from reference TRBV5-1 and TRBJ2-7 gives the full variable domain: KAGVTQTPRYLIKTRGQQVTLSCSPISGHRSVSWYQQTPGQGLQFLFEYFSETQRNKGNFPGRFSGRQFSNSRSEMNVSTLELGDSALYLCASSLQTASDEQYFGPGTRLTVT.

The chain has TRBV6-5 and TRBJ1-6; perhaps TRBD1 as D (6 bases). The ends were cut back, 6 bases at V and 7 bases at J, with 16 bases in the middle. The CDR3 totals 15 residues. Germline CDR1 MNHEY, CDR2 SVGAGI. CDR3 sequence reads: CASSLLTGENSPLHF. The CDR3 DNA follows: TGTGCCAGCAGCCTCCTGACAGGAGAAAATTCACCCCTCCACTTT.

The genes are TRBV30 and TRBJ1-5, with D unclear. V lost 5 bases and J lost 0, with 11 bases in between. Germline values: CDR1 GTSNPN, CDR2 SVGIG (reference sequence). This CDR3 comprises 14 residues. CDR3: CAWGEGNSNQPQHF. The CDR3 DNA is TGTGCCTGGGGGGAGGGTAATAGCAATCAGCCCCAGCATTTT.

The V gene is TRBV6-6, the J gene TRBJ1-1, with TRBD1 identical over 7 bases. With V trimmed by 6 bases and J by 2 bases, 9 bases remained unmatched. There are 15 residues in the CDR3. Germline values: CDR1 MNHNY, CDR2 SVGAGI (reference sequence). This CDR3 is CASSPIQGGNTEAFF. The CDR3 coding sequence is TGTGCCAGCAGCCCTATTCAGGGGGGTAACACTGAAGCTTTCTTT.